This TCR beta chain was sequenced during a study of OX40 agonist ivuxolimab in advanced cancers. Background for the entire study: Ivuxolimab, which targeted the costimulatory receptor OX40 (CD134), was an agonistic, fully human IgG2 monoclonal antibody. Intravenous ivuxolimab was administered to patients every 2 weeks at six dose levels: 0.01, 0.1, 0.3, 1.5, 3 and 10 mg/kg. Among the roughly 50 dose-escalation patients, approximately 20 had hepatocellular carcinoma, 15 melanoma, 9 renal cell carcinoma and 9 head and neck cancer. In the dose-escalation cohort, 82.7% of patients were male, and the mean age was roughly 60 years with a range of 23 to 79. Patients were allowed to have had prior anti-PD-1, anti-PD-L1 or anti-CTLA-4 therapy, and around 40% of the dose-escalation patients had previously received checkpoint inhibitors. Partial responses occurred in three dose-escalation patients, of whom one had hepatocellular carcinoma and two had cutaneous melanoma. The point of sequencing TCRbeta in the periphery was to test whether ivuxolimab changed TCR sequence diversity and drove clonal T-cell expansion. The monotherapy dose-escalation portion (N of about 52 patients) of the phase I ivuxolimab trial is reported in the paper. Study-wide conclusions, independent of this receptor: Low levels of normalized T-cell clonal expansion were also seen in some patients who did not respond. In partial responders in the 0.1-3.0 mg/kg groups, normalized peripheral clonal expansion was found to be among the lowest, especially among CD8+ T cells. The antigen specificity of the peripheral T cells that underwent clonal expansion was not determined. Clonal expansion of both CD4+ and CD8+ blood T cells was observed from baseline to week 6 at doses 0.1 to 3.0 mg/kg. After ivuxolimab, CD8+ T cells had more expanded clones than CD4+ T cells on average.

Turning to this clone: Its recognized antigen is unknown. Base qualities are missing; no much larger clone stands one base away.

Inclusive of the bounding cysteine and phenylalanine, the CDR3 is 14 residues long. Only the CDR3 part of the read is kept: 42 bases, read in frame from the first base. Per the germline V gene, SQVTM is the CDR1 and ANQGSEA is the CDR2. V and J lose 2 bases and 4 bases, and a span of 14 bases separates them. Patients with autoimmune disease history or receiving systemic immunosuppression were excluded from the trial. Peripheral blood for TCR sequencing was drawn from every dose cohort at baseline, at cycle 4 day 1 and at cycle 7 day 1. Samples were obtained from an open-label, multicenter, first-in-human phase I dose-escalation trial of ivuxolimab. Adults with locally advanced or metastatic melanoma, renal cell carcinoma, hepatocellular carcinoma or head and neck squamous cell carcinoma were enrolled in the trial. Before TCR sequencing, CD4+ T cells and CD8+ T cells from peripheral blood were sorted into separate populations.

For sequencing of the TCRbeta CDR3 region, genomic DNA was extracted from the sorted cells. The immunoSEQ Assay was used for sequencing of TCRbeta CDR3 regions. Imported from immuneACCESS, the table was reduced by TCRdb to in-frame sequences with V and J called. These copies leave out some clones; in studies compared against another copy, an unresolved V gene accounts for under half, and the cause of the remainder is not known. This sample has about 72,000 clones in its table, and around 89% of those were observed once. The top ten constitute 0.94% of the sample. The rearranged chain carries TRBV29-1 and TRBJ2-5; the D gene is possibly TRBD1 or TRBD2, each agreeing over 5 bases. The source of this sequence is an adult with an advanced solid tumor such as melanoma, head and neck, liver or kidney cancer. The input for sequencing was CD4+ or CD8+ T cells sorted from blood, taken in a trial of the OX40 agonist ivuxolimab. The CDR3 protein: CSVERDPGRETQYF. The sequenced DNA: TGCAGCGTTGAAAGGGACCCCGGGCGAGAGACCCAGTACTTC.